The clone carrying this T cell receptor beta chain was counted at least ten times. Its target is not known. Germline assignment: CDR1 MGHRA and CDR2 YSYEKL. V was clipped by 4 bases and J by 0 bases, with 13 bases between them. This CDR3 has 15 residues. The sample originates from a study of neurological immune-mediated disorders. Study observations and caveats: HTLV-1-associated myelopathy led in TCR clonal expansion, while multiple sclerosis ranked lowest, below healthy controls.

Unsorted libraries came from 2 million PBMCs stored at -80 °C. The cDNA was generated through 5'RACE incorporating 10-nucleotide random UMIs. In each sequencing run, over 160 million TCR-beta sequences were generated from 15-18 subjects. Each CDR3 protein gets one entry after TCRdb re-called the 5' RACE reads with MiXCR. The data hold tens of thousands of distinct CDR3 sequences, with 12% observed a single time. The receptor's source is a woman aged 60-75 years with HTLV-1-associated myelopathy (HAM/TSP). The V call is TRBV4-1, the J call TRBJ2-7; TRBD1 or TRBD2 may be the D gene (5 bases each). Material for sequencing was PBMCs. CDR3 region: CASSPRDGFSYEQYF. The CDR3 DNA follows: TGCGCCAGCAGCCCGAGGGACGGATTCTCCTACGAGCAGTACTTC.